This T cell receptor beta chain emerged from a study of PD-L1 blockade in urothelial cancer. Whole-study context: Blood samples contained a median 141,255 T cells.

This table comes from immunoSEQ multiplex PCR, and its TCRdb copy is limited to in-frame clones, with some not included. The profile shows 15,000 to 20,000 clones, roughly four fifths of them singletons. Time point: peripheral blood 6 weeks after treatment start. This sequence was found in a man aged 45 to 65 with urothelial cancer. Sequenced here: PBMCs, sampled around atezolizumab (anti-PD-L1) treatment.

The CDR3: CASGLVQTRGRPNIQYF. As DNA, the CDR3 is TGTGCTAGTGGTTTGGTACAAACCAGGGGGCGGCCAAACATTCAGTACTTC. The V and J genes are TRBV12-5 and TRBJ2-4, with 8 bases identical to TRBD1. V dropped 0 bases and J dropped 6; count of bases not matched to a gene: 10. The germline CDR1 and CDR2 sequences are LGHNT and FRNRAP. This CDR3 contains 17 residues.